The 27 T cell receptor beta chains below come from one sample, sequenced in a study of T cells in Graves' hyperthyroidism and ophthalmopathy. Researchers took RNA transcripts and amplified the TCR beta CDR3 regions from them. First-round RT-PCR with HTBI primers amplified the TCR CDR3 region. One entry per CDR3 protein, called by TCRdb with MiXCR from the multiplex PCR reads. The data show more than 500,000 distinct CDR3 sequences, with around 16% seen just once and 3.8% held by the top ten. The source material was blood. The receptor source for this set is a woman aged 25 to 39 with Graves' hyperthyroidism.

Concerning this clonotype itself: A read error is possible here, since a much larger clone lies one base away. The V gene is TRBV20-1, the J gene TRBJ2-5; 12 bases map to TRBD1. V dropped 6 bases and J dropped 9; count of bases not matched to a gene: 17. CDR1 DFQATT and CDR2 SNEGSKA come from the germline V gene (reference sequence). CDR3 length: 16 residues. This CDR3 is CSAASRDRGREEAQYF. In DNA form, the CDR3 reads TGCAGTGCCGCCTCCCGGGACAGGGGGCGCGAGGAGGCCCAGTACTTC.

The chain carries TRBV7-8 and TRBJ2-1, with 10 bases aligning to TRBD2. Germline V lookup: CDR1 SGHVS, CDR2 FQNEAQ. The J segment lost 10 bases and the V segment lost 0 bases, leaving 12 bases of the junction unmatched. There are 17 residues in the CDR3. CDR3 in amino acids: CASSLAGGTSERREQFF. Here the CDR3 DNA reads TGTGCCAGCAGCTTAGCGGGTGGGACTAGCGAGAGACGGGAGCAGTTCTTC.

In regard to this clonotype: Sequence at one end of the junction differs from germline and may be a read error. The chain is built from TRBV18 and TRBJ2-1; D not certain. Germline values: CDR1 KGHSH, CDR2 LQKENI. CDR3 length: 14 amino acids. In nucleotides, the CDR3 is TGTGCCAGCCCACCATCTGCACTCCACCATGAGCAGTTCTTC. As protein: CASPPSALHHEQFF.

There are a few counts of this clonotype. The V gene is TRBV30, the J gene TRBJ1-2; D remains unclear. CDR1 GTSNPN and CDR2 SVGIG come from the germline V gene (reference sequence). This CDR3 comprises 15 residues. V dropped 3 bases and J dropped 5 bases, with 19 bases sitting between them. CDR3 nucleotides: TGTGCCTGGAGCTCGAGACGGTTCTCCGGATATGGCTACACCTTC. Residues: CAWSSRRFSGYGYTF.

This clonotype has at least ten counts. The V call is TRBV6-1, the J call TRBJ2-1; 8 nucleotides line up with TRBD2. Germline CDR1 is MNHNS and CDR2 is SASEGT. This CDR3 has 14 residues. The ends lost 6 bases at V and 9 bases at J; junction bases unmatched: 10. Here the CDR3 reads CASRAGTRDVEQFF. The DNA of the CDR3 is TGTGCCAGCAGAGCCGGGACTAGAGACGTTGAGCAGTTCTTC.

At least ten counts were recorded for this clonotype. The gene calls are TRBV6-1 and TRBJ2-1; D is undetermined. The CDR3 loop spans 11 amino acids. Germline CDR1 reads MNHNS; CDR2 reads SASEGT. Trimming took 1 base from V and 9 from J, leaving 4 bases between them. The chain's CDR3 is CASSEDTEQFF. As DNA, the CDR3 is TGTGCCAGCAGTGAAGATACTGAGCAGTTCTTC.

This clonotype showed up many times. This chain links TRBV20-1 with TRBJ1-5, with D possibly TRBD1 on 5 matching bases. V dropped 0 bases and J dropped 5 bases, with 17 bases sitting between them. The germline V gene encodes CDR1 DFQATT and CDR2 SNEGSKA (reference sequence). This CDR3 comprises 16 residues. This CDR3 is CSARDRLAGPYQPQHF. In DNA, the CDR3 is TGCAGTGCTAGAGATAGGCTCGCAGGGCCCTATCAGCCCCAGCATTTT.

The rearrangement links TRBV5-1 to TRBJ2-4, with TRBD1 matching over 7 bases. Germline V gene data show CDR1 as SGHRS and CDR2 as YFSETQ. The CDR3 extends over 16 amino acids. Trimming at V came to 3 bases and at J to 0 bases, leaving 6 bases not matched to a gene. CDR3 in amino acids: CASSWTSGGAKNIQYF. In DNA form, the CDR3 reads TGCGCCAGCAGCTGGACCTCAGGGGGAGCCAAAAACATTCAGTACTTC.

The gene calls are TRBV6-2 or TRBV6-3 and TRBJ1-6; D gene unclear. Germline loops: CDR1 MNHEY, CDR2 SVGEGT. V lost 5 bases to trimming and J lost 2 bases, with 16 bases between them. The CDR3 contains 17 residues. The CDR3 is CASSISSALTYNSPLHF. In DNA, the CDR3 is TGTGCCAGCAGTATCTCATCGGCCCTTACCTATAATTCACCCCTCCACTTT.

This clonotype was observed a handful of times. The chain employs TRBV4-1 and TRBJ1-5, with no clear D. The V gene's germline CDR1 is MGHRA and CDR2 YSYEKL. V was pared by 1 base and J by 6 bases, with 13 bases between. The CDR3 has 15 amino acids. CDR3 loop: CASSQGPGRGQPQHF. In nucleotides, the CDR3 is TGCGCCAGCAGCCAAGGCCCGGGCCGGGGTCAGCCCCAGCATTTT.

A single count supports this clonotype. The V and J genes are TRBV4-2 and TRBJ2-1; the D gene is possibly TRBD2 (6 bases). CDR1 and CDR2 (germline): LGHNA, YNFKEQ. V was clipped by 2 bases and J by 7 bases, with 15 bases between them. The CDR3 sequence is 15 residues long. The CDR3 spells CASSQPGEQRNEQFF. The CDR3 DNA follows: TGTGCCAGCAGCCAACCGGGAGAGCAGAGGAATGAGCAGTTCTTC.

This chain joins TRBV27 and TRBJ2-1, with D unresolved. The CDR3 contains 14 residues. Germline assignment: CDR1 MNHEY and CDR2 SMNVEV (reference sequence). V was cut by 11 bases and J by 12 bases, with 26 bases left in between. The CDR3 DNA is TGTGCCTCTTCATTAGGGTCCGGACCCGGCGGGCAGTTCTTC. Translating gives CASSLGSGPGGQFF.

This clonotype turned up a few times. The J gene is TRBJ2-3, the V gene TRBV30; 7 nucleotides match TRBD2. CDR1 is GTSNPN and CDR2 is SVGIG in the germline V gene (reference sequence). Unmatched junction bases numbered 9, after V lost 1 base and J lost 5 bases. The CDR3 contains 15 residues. The CDR3 bases are TGTGCCTGGAGTGGACTAGCCGTCACGTTAGATACGCAGTATTTT. The encoded protein is CAWSGLAVTLDTQYF.

J is TRBJ2-1 and V is TRBV28, with 10 bases identical to TRBD2. This CDR3 contains 17 residues. The J segment lost 5 bases and the V segment lost 0 bases, leaving 7 bases of the junction unmatched. Germline V gives CDR1 MDHEN, CDR2 SYDVKM. DNA of the CDR3: TGTGCCAGCAGTTTATGGGTGGGACTAGCGCGGGACAATGAGCAGTTCTTC. Encoded protein: CASSLWVGLARDNEQFF.

This clonotype was found many times. The rearrangement uses TRBV20-1 and TRBJ1-1; no firm D call. The CDR3 consists of 13 residues. The V end was cut by 6 bases, the J end by 1 base, with 12 bases between. CDR1 and CDR2 (germline): DFQATT, SNEGSKA (reference sequence). CDR3 protein: CSAPRLRNTEAFF. CDR3 DNA sequence: TGCAGTGCCCCCCGGCTAAGGAACACTGAAGCTTTCTTT.

This clonotype was detected many times. The gene calls are TRBV30 and TRBJ2-7, with a weak D call TRBD1 (6 bases). The CDR3 extends over 13 amino acids. The germline V gene has CDR1 GTSNPN and CDR2 SVGIG (reference sequence). The V and J ends lost 2 bases and 3 bases respectively, with 11 bases between them. The CDR3 DNA reads as TGTGCCTGGAGTAACGGACAGCACTACGAGCAGTACTTC. Translated: CAWSNGQHYEQYF.

The chain has TRBV6-9 and TRBJ1-3; 9 bases map to TRBD1. After removal of 4 bases from V and 4 bases from J, the junction contained 8 bases not matched to a gene. This CDR3 comprises 16 residues. The germline gives CDR1 MNHGY, CDR2 SVAAGI. The CDR3 loop is CASSWTQGAGGNTIYF. The CDR3, as DNA: TGTGCCAGCAGTTGGACACAGGGGGCGGGAGGAAACACCATATATTTT.

This chain uses TRBV3-1 with TRBJ2-2; TRBD2 aligns across 10 bases. Per the germline V gene, CDR1 is LGHDT and CDR2 is YNNKEL (reference sequence). With 0 bases clipped from V and 6 bases from J, the junction kept 7 bases outside the gene matches. This CDR3 spans 17 amino acids. DNA of the CDR3: TGTGCCAGCAGCCAAGATGACCTAGCGGGAGTCCCCGGGGAGCTGTTTTTT. Protein sequence: CASSQDDLAGVPGELFF.

This chain uses TRBV5-1 with TRBJ2-5; a weak D match, TRBD1 (6 bases). Germline CDR1 is SGHRS and CDR2 is YFSETQ. The CDR3 contains 16 residues. Trimming stripped 3 bases from V and 5 bases from J, with 20 bases between. The CDR3 sequence is CASSYHTDRGLETQYF. CDR3 sequence (DNA): TGCGCCAGCAGCTATCACACGGACAGAGGGTTGGAGACCCAGTACTTC.

The chain combines TRBV29-1 with TRBJ1-2, with D unclear. The CDR3 loop spans 13 amino acids. V was clipped by 4 bases and J by 0 bases, with 9 bases between them. The germline V gene has CDR1 SQVTM and CDR2 ANQGSEA. The DNA for the CDR3 is TGCAGCGTTGCAGGACCCACTAACTATGGCTACACCTTC. It yields the protein CSVAGPTNYGYTF. Combining the CDR3 with reference TRBV29-1 and TRBJ1-2 gives the whole variable domain SAVISQKPSRDICQRGTSLTIQCQVDSQVTMMFWYRQQPGQSLTLIATANQGSEATYESGFVIDKFPISRPNLTFSTLTVSNMSPEDSSIYLCSVAGPTNYGYTFGSGTRLTVV.

The table lists this clonotype with many counts. The rearrangement joins TRBV27 to TRBJ2-5, with D unresolved. CDR3 length: 14 residues. Germline V gene sequence: CDR1 MNHEY, CDR2 SMNVEV (reference sequence). The germline V and J ends were trimmed by 9 bases and 0 bases, with 14 bases remaining between them. CDR3 loop: CASSDLIDQETQYF. CDR3 sequence (DNA): TGTGCCAGTTCCGACCTAATAGACCAAGAGACCCAGTACTTC.

Many counts were recorded for this clonotype. CDR3 sequence: CATSDQTGGLEETQYF. The CDR3 nucleotides are TGTGCCACCAGTGACCAGACAGGGGGGTTAGAAGAGACCCAGTACTTC. The rearrangement uses TRBV24-1 and TRBJ2-5; 9 bases are shared with TRBD1. This CDR3 comprises 16 residues. Unmatched junction bases numbered 8, after V lost 4 bases and J lost 3 bases. CDR1 KGHDR and CDR2 SFDVKD come from the germline V gene.

The V and J genes are TRBV19 and TRBJ2-5, with a possible D match to TRBD2 (5 bases). The CDR3 runs to 19 residues. Trimming took 3 bases from V and 5 from J, leaving 28 bases between them. Germline V gene sequence: CDR1 LNHDA, CDR2 SQIVND (reference sequence). As DNA, the CDR3 is TGTGCCAGTAGTATGGGTCTGTCACGGGAAAGGGTTGGAAGCGAGACCCAGTACTTC. The encoded protein is CASSMGLSRERVGSETQYF.

At least ten counts were recorded for this clonotype. The V gene is TRBV7-9, the J gene TRBJ2-7; D remains ambiguous. From germline, CDR1 is SEHNR and CDR2 FQNEAQ (reference sequence). The CDR3 consists of 17 residues. V lost 1 base and J lost 2, with 18 bases in between. DNA for the CDR3: TGTGCCAGCAGCTTAGAAAGCAGGCTTTTGACGCCCTACGAGCAGTACTTC. Translated, it gives CASSLESRLLTPYEQYF. The variable domain in full, completed from reference TRBV7-9 and TRBJ2-7, reads DTGVSQNPRHKITKRGQNVTFRCDPISEHNRLYWYRQTLGQGPEFLTYFQNEAQLEKSRLLSDRFSAERPKGSFSTLEIQRTEQGDSAMYLCASSLESRLLTPYEQYFGPGTRLTVT.

This clonotype appeared a few times. The chain is built from TRBV29-1 and TRBJ2-7, with D possibly being TRBD1 or TRBD2 (5 bases each). CDR1 is SQVTM and CDR2 is ANQGSEA in the germline V gene. V lost 2 bases to trimming and J lost 7 bases, with 15 bases between them. This CDR3 region has 13 residues. The CDR3 protein is CSVERGPIGEQYF. CDR3 nucleotides: TGCAGCGTTGAACGGGGCCCTATCGGAGAGCAGTACTTC.

Ten or more counts support this clonotype. J is TRBJ2-1 and V is TRBV3-1, with D unresolved. The V end lost 1 base, the J end lost 5 bases, and 9 bases lay between the germline ends. The germline V gene encodes CDR1 LGHDT and CDR2 YNNKEL (reference sequence). The CDR3 is 14 residues long. The CDR3, as DNA: TGTGCCAGCAGCCAAGGTGGGCAAAACAATGAGCAGTTCTTC. Its protein product is CASSQGGQNNEQFF.

As DNA, the CDR3 is TGTGCCACCCCCGGAGGACAGGGGATTTTATATGAGCAGTTCTTC. This translates into CATPGGQGILYEQFF. The gene calls are TRBV5-5 and TRBJ2-1; 9 nucleotides match TRBD1. V shed 9 bases and J 8 bases; nucleotides not matched to a gene: 15. The CDR3 is 15 amino acids. The germline V gene has CDR1 SGHKS and CDR2 YYEKEE (reference sequence).